Shown below are 26 T cell receptor beta chains from a single sample sequenced in a study of CD8+ T cells in alopecia areata. Reverse transcription of extracted RNA yielded cDNA, which provided the sequencing template. Only in-frame clones appear in the TCRdb table, and some are missing; sequencing was by immunoSEQ multiplex PCR. The sample yields 150,000 to 200,000 clones, roughly 70% seen once. The treatment was: oral pan-JAK inhibitor, 5-10 mg twice daily. The specimen was CD4+ T cells sorted from blood, collected at week 49, from a patient treated with tofacitinib. The receptors originated from a human donor with alopecia areata.

This chain joins TRBV9 and TRBJ1-1; D is undetermined. The CDR3 spans 14 residues. V was trimmed by 0 bases and J by 1 base, leaving 7 bases between them. Germline CDR1 and CDR2: SGDLS and YYNGEE. CDR3 in amino acids: CASSVGHTNTEAFF. The CDR3 nucleotides are TGTGCCAGCAGCGTAGGACATACGAACACTGAAGCTTTCTTT.

The V call is TRBV7-9, the J call TRBJ2-7; D is possibly TRBD1 or TRBD2 (6 bases each). V lost 6 bases, J lost 3 bases, and 15 bases lay in between. CDR3 length: 14 residues. Germline lookup yields CDR1 SEHNR and CDR2 FQNEAQ (reference sequence). The CDR3 protein is CASRPGGSNYEQYF. The CDR3, as DNA: TGTGCCAGCAGGCCCGGGGGCAGCAACTACGAGCAGTACTTC.

The chain carries TRBV29-1 and TRBJ2-3; no firm D call. This CDR3 comprises 11 residues. The ends were cut back, 7 bases at V and 2 bases at J, with 7 bases in the middle. From germline, CDR1 is SQVTM and CDR2 ANQGSEA. CDR3 sequence reads: CSADLTDTQYF. Written as DNA, the CDR3 is TGCAGCGCCGACCTCACAGATACGCAGTATTTT.

The V and J genes are TRBV7-2 and TRBJ1-2; D ambiguous. Germline V CDR1 and CDR2: SGHTA, FQGNSA. The CDR3 consists of 15 residues. The V end was cut by 0 bases, the J end by 8 bases, with 16 bases between. The CDR3 protein is CASSLAPVGWEGYTF. CDR3 bases: TGTGCCAGCAGCTTAGCGCCGGTAGGGTGGGAGGGCTACACCTTC.

This chain connects TRBV29-1 to TRBJ1-5; the D gene is possibly TRBD1 (6 bases). V was shortened by 7 bases and J by 2 bases, with 24 bases between the two germline ends. This CDR3 has 17 amino acids. The germline V gene has CDR1 SQVTM and CDR2 ANQGSEA. CDR3 in amino acids: CSAMEGQGPLGNQPQHF. The CDR3 DNA reads TGCAGCGCCATGGAGGGGCAGGGGCCTTTAGGCAATCAGCCCCAGCATTTT.

Only a few counts were recorded for this clone. The chain carries TRBV29-1 and TRBJ1-1; TRBD1 might be the D (5 bases). Trimming removed 3 bases at V and 5 bases at J, with 10 bases between. From germline, CDR1 is SQVTM and CDR2 ANQGSEA. The CDR3 runs to 12 residues. The chain's CDR3 is CSVDSGLTEAFF. In DNA form, the CDR3 reads TGCAGCGTTGACTCAGGGCTAACTGAAGCTTTCTTT.

In this sample, this clone turned up many times. CDR3 protein: CSAAPLNEQFF. DNA of the CDR3: TGCAGTGCCGCACCCCTCAATGAGCAGTTCTTC. This rearrangement joins TRBV20-1 to TRBJ2-1; D is ambiguous. The germline CDR1 and CDR2 sequences are DFQATT and SNEGSKA (reference sequence). The CDR3 spans 11 residues. V was shortened by 6 bases and J by 6 bases, with 9 bases between the two germline ends.

The chain has TRBV6-6 and TRBJ2-7; D may be TRBD2 (6 bases). The CDR3 totals 12 residues. CDR1 is MNHNY and CDR2 is SVGAGI in the germline V gene (reference sequence). Between the trimmed V and J ends, which lost 9 bases and 7 bases, there was a span of 16 bases. The CDR3 spells CARNGGRSEQYF. The DNA for the CDR3 is TGTGCCAGAAACGGGGGTCGGAGTGAGCAGTACTTC.

V and J are TRBV15 and TRBJ2-5; D could derive from TRBD1 or TRBD2 (5 bases each). The germline gives CDR1 LNHNV, CDR2 YYDKDF (reference sequence). This CDR3 is built from 14 residues. V lost 4 bases, J lost 9 bases, and 18 bases lay in between. The CDR3: CATSIRDRPKAQYF. The CDR3 DNA sequence: TGTGCCACCAGCATCCGGGACCGACCGAAGGCCCAGTACTTC.

The chain carries TRBV29-1 and TRBJ2-3; D not resolved. V dropped 3 bases and J dropped 5 bases, with 6 bases sitting between them. Germline loops: CDR1 SQVTM, CDR2 ANQGSEA. CDR3 length: 11 residues. The CDR3 sequence: CSVDRLDTQYF. The CDR3 coding sequence is TGCAGCGTTGACCGACTAGATACGCAGTATTTT.

Of note for this clone: Other DNA sequences in the sample encode the same CDR3. V usage is TRBV5-1 and J usage is TRBJ2-3, with D hard to call. Germline CDR1 is SGHRS and CDR2 is YFSETQ. Trimming removed 4 bases from V and 4 bases from J, with 7 bases in between. CDR3 length equals 12 residues. CDR3 loop: CASSPEADTQYF. The CDR3 coding sequence is TGCGCCAGCAGCCCAGAGGCAGATACGCAGTATTTT.

The CDR3 coding sequence is TGTGCCATCAGTGAGGCGTTAGCGGGGCAGAGTCGCACGCAGTATTTT. Amino acid sequence: CAISEALAGQSRTQYF. J is TRBJ2-3 and V is TRBV10-3; TRBD2 agrees at 8 bases. Losses at the gene ends were 2 bases for V and 9 bases for J; bases not matched to a gene: 13. There are 16 residues in the CDR3. Germline V gene lookup returns CDR1 ENHRY and CDR2 SYGVKD.

This clone showed up just a few times. This rearrangement joins TRBV11-3 to TRBJ1-3, with 8 bases matching TRBD1. The length of the CDR3 is 15 residues. From germline, CDR1 is SGHNT and CDR2 YENEEA. The junction had 7 bases not matched to a gene; V was cut back by 5 bases and J by 4 bases. The CDR3 spells CASSPGQGPGNTIYF. CDR3 in DNA: TGTGCCAGCAGCCCCGGACAGGGTCCAGGAAACACCATATATTTT.

V gene TRBV29-1 combines with J gene TRBJ1-2, with D perhaps matching TRBD1 (6 bases). CDR1 and CDR2 from the germline V gene are SQVTM and ANQGSEA. The CDR3 length is 15 residues. V gave up 4 bases and J gave up 0 bases, with 15 bases separating them. CDR3 nucleotide sequence: TGCAGCGTTGCCCGACAGGATTCTCCTAACTATGGCTACACCTTC. Translated: CSVARQDSPNYGYTF. Full variable domain (outside the CDR3, taken from reference TRBV29-1 and TRBJ1-2): SAVISQKPSRDICQRGTSLTIQCQVDSQVTMMFWYRQQPGQSLTLIATANQGSEATYESGFVIDKFPISRPNLTFSTLTVSNMSPEDSSIYLCSVARQDSPNYGYTFGSGTRLTVV.

This sequence joins TRBV30 and TRBJ1-6; D unclear. Trimming cost V 4 bases and J 9 bases, with 10 bases left between them. Germline V CDR1 and CDR2: GTSNPN, SVGIG (reference sequence). The CDR3 runs to 12 residues. The CDR3, as DNA: TGTGCCTGGATGGGCATAAGTTCACCCCTCCACTTT. Encoded protein: CAWMGISSPLHF. Using reference TRBV30 and TRBJ1-6 for the parts outside the CDR3, the full variable domain is SQTIHQWPATLVQPVGSPLSLECTVEGTSNPNLYWYRQAAGRGLQLLFYSVGIGQISSEVPQNLSASRPQDRQFILSSKKLLLSDSGFYLCAWMGISSPLHFGNGTRLTVT.

The genes are TRBV30 and TRBJ1-1, with 7 bases aligning to TRBD1. From germline, CDR1 is GTSNPN and CDR2 SVGIG (reference sequence). This CDR3 comprises 13 residues. The CDR3 DNA follows: TGTGTCGGGACAGCCTTGATGAACACTGAAGCTTTCTTT. Translation: CVGTALMNTEAFF.

The chain links TRBV5-1 to TRBJ2-6, with D uncertain. V lost 2 bases, J lost 4 bases, and 4 bases lay in between. The CDR3 is made up of 13 amino acids. Germline CDR1 SGHRS, CDR2 YFSETQ. CDR3 in DNA: TGCGCCAGCAGCTTCCAGGGGGCCAACGTCCTGACTTTC. The encoded protein is CASSFQGANVLTF. The full variable domain, its missing parts supplied by reference TRBV5-1 and TRBJ2-6, is KAGVTQTPRYLIKTRGQQVTLSCSPISGHRSVSWYQQTPGQGLQFLFEYFSETQRNKGNFPGRFSGRQFSNSRSEMNVSTLELGDSALYLCASSFQGANVLTFGAGSRLTVL.

The sample holds one count of this clone. J is TRBJ2-2 and V is TRBV29-1, with a tentative D call TRBD2 (6 bases). The CDR3 loop spans 14 amino acids. The V gene lost 3 bases and the J gene lost 4 bases, with 12 bases spanning the gap. From germline, CDR1 is SQVTM and CDR2 ANQGSEA. CDR3 sequence reads: CSVDSGTLTGELFF. The DNA of the CDR3 is TGCAGCGTTGATTCTGGGACTCTCACCGGGGAGCTGTTTTTT.

The V call is TRBV5-1, the J call TRBJ1-5, with no clear D. This CDR3 comprises 13 residues. The V end lost 0 bases, the J end lost 5 bases, and 6 bases lay between the germline ends. From germline, CDR1 is SGHRS and CDR2 YFSETQ. The CDR3 region is CASSLAADQPQHF. The CDR3 DNA sequence: TGCGCCAGCAGCTTGGCCGCAGATCAGCCCCAGCATTTT.

The table lists this clone with a few counts. V and J are TRBV5-6 and TRBJ2-3; perhaps TRBD2 as D (5 bases). V lost 0 bases and J 6 bases, leaving 8 bases between the germline ends. Per germline, CDR1 SGHDT and CDR2 YYEEEE. The CDR3 has 13 residues. Here the CDR3 DNA reads TGTGCCAGCAGCTTGGCAGGACTCGATACGCAGTATTTT. Translating gives CASSLAGLDTQYF.

This chain connects TRBV29-1 to TRBJ1-1; the D is unclear. V was cut by 6 bases and J by 13 bases, with 21 bases left in between. Per the germline V gene, CDR1 is SQVTM and CDR2 is ANQGSEA. This CDR3 contains 12 residues. The CDR3 region is CSVLPQSQRGFF. The CDR3 nucleotides are TGCAGCGTCTTACCCCAGAGTCAGAGAGGTTTCTTT.

This clone was seen only once. It may be a read error: a sequence one base away is much more abundant. The V call is TRBV25-1, the J call TRBJ1-4; a possible D gene is TRBD1 (6 bases). CDR1 MGHDK and CDR2 SYGVNS come from the germline V gene. This CDR3 is built from 13 residues. V lost 6 bases and J 4 bases, leaving 9 bases between the germline ends. The CDR3 reads CASRGQLNEKLFF. The CDR3 DNA reads TGTGCCAGCAGAGGACAGCTTAATGAAAAACTGTTTTTT.

This clone has just a few counts. The rearrangement joins TRBV10-3 to TRBJ2-5; D uncertain. The CDR3 has 13 residues. Germline V gene data show CDR1 as ENHRY and CDR2 as SYGVKD. Trimming took off 4 bases at V and 2 bases at J, with 8 bases between the two ends. CDR3 sequence: CAISGTEQETQYF. CDR3 bases: TGTGCCATCAGTGGGACGGAACAAGAGACCCAGTACTTC.

This clone was detected a few times. The chain employs TRBV7-2 and TRBJ2-4; D not certain. Trimming removed 0 bases at V and 1 base at J, with 4 bases between. Germline lookup yields CDR1 SGHTA and CDR2 FQGNSA. This CDR3 has 14 amino acids. CDR3 sequence reads: CASSLAGAKNIQYF. The CDR3 nucleotides read TGTGCCAGCAGCTTAGCAGGGGCCAAAAACATTCAGTACTTC.

This clone was seen more than once but under ten times. V is TRBV6-5 and J is TRBJ2-1; 7 bases are shared with TRBD1. The CDR3 contains 14 residues. Trimming at V came to 5 bases and at J to 7 bases, leaving 8 bases not matched to a gene. The V gene's germline CDR1 is MNHEY and CDR2 SVGAGI. CDR3 in amino acids: CASSKQGLRNEQFF. The CDR3, as DNA: TGTGCCAGCAGTAAACAGGGGTTAAGAAATGAGCAGTTCTTC.

This clone appeared a single time. The rearrangement links TRBV19 to TRBJ1-5; TRBD1 matches 9 bases. CDR1 is LNHDA and CDR2 is SQIVND in the germline V gene (reference sequence). Trimming cost V 7 bases and J 5 bases; bases outside gene matches: 12. The CDR3 covers 16 residues. CDR3 coding DNA: TGTGCCAGTAAGCCCCTCGACAGGGGGAGGGATCAGCCCCAGCATTTT. Its protein is CASKPLDRGRDQPQHF.